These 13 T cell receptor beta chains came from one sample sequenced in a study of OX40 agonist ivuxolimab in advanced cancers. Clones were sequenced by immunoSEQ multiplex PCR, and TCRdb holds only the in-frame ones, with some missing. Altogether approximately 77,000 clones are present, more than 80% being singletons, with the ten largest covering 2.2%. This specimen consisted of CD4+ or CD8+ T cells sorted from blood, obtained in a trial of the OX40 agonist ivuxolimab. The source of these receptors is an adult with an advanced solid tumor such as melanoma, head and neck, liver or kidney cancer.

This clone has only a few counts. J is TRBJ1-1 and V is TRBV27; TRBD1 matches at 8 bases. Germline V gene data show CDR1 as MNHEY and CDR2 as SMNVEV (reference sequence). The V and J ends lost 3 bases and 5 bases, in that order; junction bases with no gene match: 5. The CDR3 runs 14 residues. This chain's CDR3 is CASSLDRVSTEAFF. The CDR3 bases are TGTGCCAGCAGTTTGGACAGGGTATCGACTGAAGCTTTCTTT.

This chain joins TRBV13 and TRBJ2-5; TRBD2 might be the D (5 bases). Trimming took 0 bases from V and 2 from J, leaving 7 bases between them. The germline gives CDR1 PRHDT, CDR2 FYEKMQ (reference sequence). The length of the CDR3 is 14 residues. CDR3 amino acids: CASSLGRVQETQYF. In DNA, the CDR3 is TGTGCCAGCAGCTTAGGGAGGGTACAAGAGACCCAGTACTTC.

The CDR3, as DNA: TGTGCCAGCAGTAAACAGGGCGTGAACACTGAAGCTTTCTTT. The encoded protein is CASSKQGVNTEAFF. This chain links TRBV14 with TRBJ1-1; maybe TRBD1 (6 bases). Germline V CDR1 and CDR2: SGHDN, FVKESK. The V gene lost 6 bases and the J gene lost 0 bases, with 11 bases spanning the gap. This CDR3 comprises 14 residues.

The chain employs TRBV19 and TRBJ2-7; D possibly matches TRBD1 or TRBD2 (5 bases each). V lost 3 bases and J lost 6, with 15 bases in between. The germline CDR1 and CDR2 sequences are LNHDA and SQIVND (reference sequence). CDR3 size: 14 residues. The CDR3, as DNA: TGTGCCAGTAGTATCCCAACAGGAGGAGGCGAGCAGTACTTC. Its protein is CASSIPTGGGEQYF. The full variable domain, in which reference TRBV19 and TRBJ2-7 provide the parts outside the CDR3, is DGGITQSPKYLFRKEGQNVTLSCEQNLNHDAMYWYRQDPGQGLRLIYYSQIVNDFQKGDIAEGYSVSREKKESFPLTVTSAQKNPTAFYLCASSIPTGGGEQYFGPGTRLTVT.

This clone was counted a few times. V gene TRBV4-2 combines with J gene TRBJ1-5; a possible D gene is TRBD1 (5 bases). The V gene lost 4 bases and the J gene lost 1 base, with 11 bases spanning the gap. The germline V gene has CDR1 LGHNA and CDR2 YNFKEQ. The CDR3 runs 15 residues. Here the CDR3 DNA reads TGTGCCAGCAGCCCCTTGGGGGGGAGCAATCAGCCCCAGCATTTT. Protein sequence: CASSPLGGSNQPQHF.

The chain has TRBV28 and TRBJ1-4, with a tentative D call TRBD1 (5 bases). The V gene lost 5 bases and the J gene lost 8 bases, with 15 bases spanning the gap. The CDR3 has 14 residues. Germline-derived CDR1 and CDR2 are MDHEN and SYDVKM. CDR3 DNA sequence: TGTGCCAGCAGTGGGGGATCTAGGGCAGAAAAACTGTTTTTT. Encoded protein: CASSGGSRAEKLFF.

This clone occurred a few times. CDR3 in DNA: TGCGCCAGCAGCCCTTTAGGAGCGGGGACGACCTACGAGCAGTACTTC. Encoded protein: CASSPLGAGTTYEQYF. This chain joins TRBV5-1 and TRBJ2-7; 7 nucleotides agree with TRBD2. Germline V gene data show CDR1 as SGHRS and CDR2 as YFSETQ. The CDR3 length is 16 residues. J lost 2 bases, V lost 4 bases, and 12 bases had no gene match.

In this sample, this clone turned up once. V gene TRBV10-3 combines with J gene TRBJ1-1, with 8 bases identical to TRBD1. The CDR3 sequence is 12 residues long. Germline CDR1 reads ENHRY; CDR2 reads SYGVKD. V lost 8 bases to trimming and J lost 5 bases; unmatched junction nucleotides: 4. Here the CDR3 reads CAIGWTGTEAFF. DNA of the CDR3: TGTGCCATCGGCTGGACAGGGACTGAAGCTTTCTTT.

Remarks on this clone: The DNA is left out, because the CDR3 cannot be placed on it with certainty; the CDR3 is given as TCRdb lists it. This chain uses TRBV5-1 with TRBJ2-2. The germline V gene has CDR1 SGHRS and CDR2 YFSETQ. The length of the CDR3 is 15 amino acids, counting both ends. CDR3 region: CASRDRTFGAGELFF.

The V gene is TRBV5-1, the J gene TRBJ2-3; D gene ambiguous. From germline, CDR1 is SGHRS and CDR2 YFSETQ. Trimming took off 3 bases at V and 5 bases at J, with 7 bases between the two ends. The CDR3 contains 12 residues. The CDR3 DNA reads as TGCGCCAGCAGCTCTTCCGGAGATACGCAGTATTTT. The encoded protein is CASSSSGDTQYF.

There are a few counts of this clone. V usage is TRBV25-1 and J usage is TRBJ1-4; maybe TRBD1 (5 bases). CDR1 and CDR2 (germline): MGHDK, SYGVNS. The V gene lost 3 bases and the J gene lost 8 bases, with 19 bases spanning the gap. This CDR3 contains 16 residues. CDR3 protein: CASSDSVWGNLEKLFF. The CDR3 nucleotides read TGTGCCAGCAGTGACTCTGTATGGGGGAACCTAGAAAAACTGTTTTTT.

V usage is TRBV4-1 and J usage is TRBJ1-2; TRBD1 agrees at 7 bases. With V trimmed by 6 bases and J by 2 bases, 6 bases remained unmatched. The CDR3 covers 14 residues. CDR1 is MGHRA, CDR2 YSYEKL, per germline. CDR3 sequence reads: CASRMGDRNYGYTF. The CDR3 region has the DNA TGCGCCAGCAGGATGGGGGACAGAAACTATGGCTACACCTTC.

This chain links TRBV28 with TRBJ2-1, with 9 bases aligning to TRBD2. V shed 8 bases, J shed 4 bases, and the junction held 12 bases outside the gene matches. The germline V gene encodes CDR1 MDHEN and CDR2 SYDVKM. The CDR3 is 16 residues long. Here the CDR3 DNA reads TGTGCCAGCCCTCCCACCGTAGCGGGAGCTTACAATGAGCAGTTCTTC. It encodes CASPPTVAGAYNEQFF.